A selection of T cell receptor beta chains follows, all from one sample in a study of Graves' ophthalmopathy and Graves' hyperthyroidism. TCRdb recomputed calls from the multiplex PCR reads with MiXCR, one row per CDR3 protein. The table lists approximately 460,000 distinct CDR3 sequences, about 15% of them singletons. The source material was blood. These receptors were taken from a woman under 40 with Graves' ophthalmopathy. Each CDR3 is given with its conserved first and last residue. D genes are given only for firm matches. Clone sizes are given selectively: once, few, many, or a class where the clone is expanded.

cdr3_nt: TGTGCCACCAGCAGGGACAGGACTAACACTGAAGCTTTCTTT
cdr3_aa: CATSRDRTNTEAFF
j_call: TRBJ1-1
clone_size: many
v_call: TRBV15
d_call: TRBD1

cdr3_nt: TGTGCCAGCACCCCTAGCGGGGGGCCCCTCGAGCAGTACTTC
cdr3_aa: CASTPSGGPLEQYF
j_call: TRBJ2-7
clone_size: many
v_call: TRBV6-1
d_call: TRBD2

cdr3_nt: TGTGCCAGCAGTCTACAGGGGGCAGTCTATGGCTACACCTTC
cdr3_aa: CASSLQGAVYGYTF
j_call: TRBJ1-2
clone_size: many
v_call: TRBV6-5
d_call: TRBD1

cdr3_nt: TGCAGCGTTGAACGCCGAGACCTTTATGGCTACACCTTC
cdr3_aa: CSVERRDLYGYTF
j_call: TRBJ1-2
clone_size: NA
v_call: TRBV29-1
d_call: NA

cdr3_nt: TGTGCCGCCCGGGACTCCTTCGACGAGCAGTACTTC
cdr3_aa: CAARDSFDEQYF
j_call: TRBJ2-7
clone_size: many
v_call: TRBV10-3
d_call: NA

cdr3_nt: TGTGCCTGGAGTCCATACCCAGGCTATGGCTACACCTTC
cdr3_aa: CAWSPYPGYGYTF
j_call: TRBJ1-2
clone_size: many
v_call: TRBV30
d_call: NA

cdr3_nt: TGTGCCAGCAGCGTCCCCAGCGGGGGACTCCCGAACACCGGGGAGCTGTTTTTT
cdr3_aa: CASSVPSGGLPNTGELFF
j_call: TRBJ2-2
clone_size: NA
v_call: TRBV9
d_call: TRBD2

cdr3_nt: TGTGCCAGCAGTGTGAGATCTAACTATGGCTACACCTTC
cdr3_aa: CASSVRSNYGYTF
j_call: TRBJ1-2
clone_size: many
v_call: TRBV2
d_call: NA

cdr3_nt: TGCAGTGCTAGGGCTAGCGGGAAATTAGCCAAAAACATTCAGTACTTC
cdr3_aa: CSARASGKLAKNIQYF
j_call: TRBJ2-4
clone_size: NA
v_call: TRBV20-1
d_call: TRBD2

cdr3_nt: TGTGCCAGCAGTTTGATTTTTGGCGAACTAGGGGGTCAGCCCCAGCATTTT
cdr3_aa: CASSLIFGELGGQPQHF
j_call: TRBJ1-5
clone_size: many
v_call: TRBV28
d_call: NA

cdr3_nt: TGTGCCAGCAGTATACAGGGTAGGGACGAGCAGTACTTC
cdr3_aa: CASSIQGRDEQYF
j_call: TRBJ2-7
clone_size: many
v_call: TRBV28
d_call: NA

cdr3_nt: TGTGCCAGCAGCAATGCACGGGAGGAGACTGAAGCTTTCTTT
cdr3_aa: CASSNAREETEAFF
j_call: TRBJ1-1
clone_size: many
v_call: TRBV11-2
d_call: NA

cdr3_nt: TGTGCCAGCAGCCCACCTACCCCCGGACTAGCCCAAGAGACCCAGTACTTC
cdr3_aa: CASSPPTPGLAQETQYF
j_call: TRBJ2-5
clone_size: many
v_call: TRBV6-2/TRBV6-3
d_call: TRBD2

cdr3_nt: TGTGCCAGCAGTGTAACAGGGGGCGGAAGCAATCAGCCCCAGCATTTT
cdr3_aa: CASSVTGGGSNQPQHF
j_call: TRBJ1-5
clone_size: many
v_call: TRBV6-1
d_call: TRBD1

cdr3_nt: TGTGCCAGCAGTGACTCCGGGGGGCCGGTGGAGACCCAGTACTTC
cdr3_aa: CASSDSGGPVETQYF
j_call: TRBJ2-5
clone_size: many
v_call: TRBV25-1
d_call: NA

cdr3_nt: TGTGCCAGCAGCGCAACGGGAGCGCGAGAGACCCAGTACTTC
cdr3_aa: CASSATGARETQYF
j_call: TRBJ2-5
clone_size: NA
v_call: TRBV6-2/TRBV6-3
d_call: NA

cdr3_nt: TGCAGCGTTGCGGCGAGAGGCGGGGAGCTGTTTTTT
cdr3_aa: CSVAARGGELFF
j_call: TRBJ2-2
clone_size: many
v_call: TRBV29-1
d_call: NA

cdr3_nt: TGTGCCAGCAGACGGCTAGGTGACTATGGCTACACCTTC
cdr3_aa: CASRRLGDYGYTF
j_call: TRBJ1-2
clone_size: many
v_call: TRBV11-3
d_call: NA